The rows below give T cell receptor beta chains drawn from one sample of a study of Graves' ophthalmopathy and Graves' hyperthyroidism. TCRdb reprocessed the multiplex PCR reads via MiXCR and lists one record per CDR3 protein. This sample has almost 750,000 distinct CDR3 sequences, with 35% to 50% found just once. The specimen sequenced was peripheral blood. Receptor source: an adult man with Graves' ophthalmopathy. The CDR3 runs from the conserved cysteine through the conserved F or W. The D gene is left open where the match is weak. Not every row has a clone size; where given, it reads once, few, many or a size class.

>TRBJ2-5|TRBV5-1|.|.
CASRERTQETQYF
TGCGCCAGCAGGGAAAGGACCCAAGAGACCCAGTACTTC
>TRBJ2-5|TRBV7-8|many|.
CASSLGSGRETQYF
TGTGCCAGCAGCTTAGGCTCGGGGAGAGAGACCCAGTACTTC
>TRBJ1-3|TRBV19|few|.
CASSPGWGRTGNTIYF
TGTGCCAGTAGCCCGGGATGGGGAAGAACTGGAAACACCATATATTTT
>TRBJ2-5|TRBV12-3/TRBV12-4|.|.
CTSLGAGETQYF
TGTACCAGCCTCGGGGCGGGAGAGACCCAGTACTTC
>TRBJ2-7|TRBV7-2|few|TRBD1
CASSLITGDEQYF
TGTGCCAGCAGTTTGATCACAGGGGACGAGCAGTACTTC
>TRBJ2-7|TRBV7-9|few|TRBD1
CASSRTGGVAYEQYF
TGTGCCAGCAGCAGGACAGGGGGCGTTGCCTACGAGCAGTACTTC
>TRBJ1-5|TRBV20-1|few|.
CSARFSPREPQHF
TGCAGTGCTAGATTCAGCCCCAGGGAGCCCCAGCATTTT
>TRBJ2-1|TRBV7-9|.|.
CASSSLIWQQFF
TGTGCCAGCAGCTCCCTCATCTGGCAGCAGTTCTTC
>TRBJ1-1|TRBV20-1|.|.
CSARGGSNTEAFF
TGCAGTGCTAGGGGGGGATCAAACACTGAAGCTTTCTTT
>TRBJ1-1|TRBV28|.|.
CASSLAGNKAFF
TGTGCCAGCAGTCTGGCAGGGAATAAGGCTTTCTTT
>TRBJ1-1|TRBV2|.|.
CASGGGRNTEAFF
TGTGCCAGCGGAGGGGGGCGGAACACTGAAGCTTTCTTT
>TRBJ1-3|TRBV12-3/TRBV12-4|.|TRBD1
CASSAGTARNTIYF
TGTGCCAGCAGCGCTGGGACAGCAAGAAACACCATATATTTT
>TRBJ1-2|TRBV25-1|.|.
CASSAYDRSGNTF
TGTGCCAGCAGTGCCTACGACAGAAGTGGCAACACCTTC
>TRBJ1-4|TRBV7-9|few|TRBD1
CASSRGDSNEKLFF
TGTGCCAGCAGCAGGGGGGACAGTAATGAAAAACTGTTTTTT
>TRBJ1-5|TRBV20-1|few|.
CSARAAGLSNQPQHF
TGCAGTGCTAGAGCGGCGGGGTTGAGCAATCAGCCTCAGCATTTT
>TRBJ2-7|TRBV7-2|many|TRBD2
CASSLRLVSGSHEQYF
TGTGCCAGCAGCTTAAGGTTGGTTAGCGGGAGCCACGAGCAGTACTTC
>TRBJ2-7|TRBV20-1|.|.
CSASSVYRESYEQYF
TGCAGTGCTAGCTCTGTGTACAGGGAATCCTACGAGCAGTACTTC
>TRBJ1-3|TRBV12-3/TRBV12-4|.|.
CASRNGPGNTIYF
TGTGCCAGCAGGAACGGACCTGGAAACACCATATATTTT
>TRBJ2-7|TRBV7-6|few|TRBD1
CASSATTSRGQGYEQYF
TGTGCCAGCAGCGCCACTACCTCCCGGGGACAGGGTTACGAGCAGTACTTC
>TRBJ1-1|TRBV7-9|.|.
CASSQGPAEAFF
TGTGCCAGCAGCCAGGGTCCAGCTGAAGCTTTCTTT
>TRBJ1-5|TRBV25-1|.|TRBD1
CASSGGQGDNQPQHF
TGTGCCAGCAGCGGTGGACAGGGGGATAATCAGCCCCAGCATTTT
>TRBJ1-2|TRBV7-9|.|.
CASTHEITGNSGYTF
TGTGCCAGCACCCACGAAATTACAGGGAACTCTGGCTACACCTTC
>TRBJ2-7|TRBV11-2|.|TRBD2
CASSGRDLAREQYF
TGTGCCAGCAGCGGGAGGGACCTCGCCAGGGAGCAGTACTTC
>TRBJ2-7|TRBV30|many|TRBD1
CAWSPGTGDYEQYF
TGTGCCTGGAGTCCCGGGACAGGTGACTACGAGCAGTACTTC
>TRBJ1-3|TRBV12-3/TRBV12-4|few|.
CASSLSPGTGNTIYF
TGTGCCAGCAGTTTATCCCCAGGGACTGGAAACACCATATATTTT
>TRBJ2-7|TRBV7-9|many|.
CASSLETSAEQYF
TGTGCCAGCAGCTTGGAGACCTCGGCCGAGCAGTACTTC
>TRBJ2-3|TRBV20-1|.|.
CSTCVLSTDTQYF
TGCAGTACGTGCGTCCTTAGCACAGATACGCAGTATTTT
>TRBJ2-7|TRBV7-9|.|TRBD2
CASSSPGLAGVNTGSYEQYF
TGTGCCAGCAGCTCCCCGGGACTAGCGGGAGTAAATACCGGCTCCTACGAGCAGTACTTC
>TRBJ2-5|TRBV7-2|many|TRBD1
CASSPLPRGQGARISQETQYF
TGTGCCAGCAGCCCTCTTCCCAGGGGACAGGGGGCGAGAATTAGCCAAGAGACCCAGTACTTC
>TRBJ2-5|TRBV2|many|.
CASSDHQFGTQYF
TGTGCCAGCAGTGACCACCAGTTCGGGACCCAGTACTTC
>TRBJ1-2|TRBV2|many|.
CASSERRGGGGYTF
TGTGCCAGCAGTGAACGAAGGGGGGGTGGTGGCTACACCTTC
>TRBJ1-2|TRBV6-5|.|.
CASSYSSSYGYTF
TGTGCCAGCAGTTACTCCAGCAGCTATGGCTACACCTTC
>TRBJ2-7|TRBV4-3|.|.
CASSQDDVTRLGFGYEQYF
TGCGCCAGCAGCCAAGATGACGTCACGAGGCTCGGATTTGGCTACGAGCAGTACTTC
>TRBJ2-7|TRBV12-3/TRBV12-4|.|TRBD1
CASSSPGTGDSYEQYF
TGTGCCAGCAGTTCCCCCGGGACAGGGGATTCCTACGAGCAGTACTTC
>TRBJ1-4|TRBV2|.|TRBD1
CASSFLDGTGANEKLFF
TGTGCCAGCAGTTTTTTAGACGGGACAGGAGCTAATGAAAAACTGTTTTTT
>TRBJ1-6|TRBV6-6|few|.
CASSYLRPNNSPLHF
TGTGCCAGCAGTTACTTGCGGCCGAATAATTCACCCCTCCACTTT
>TRBJ1-1|TRBV6-5|.|TRBD1
CASRRPGQGNTEAFF
TGTGCCAGCAGACGTCCGGGACAGGGGAACACTGAAGCTTTCTTT
>TRBJ2-7|TRBV5-1|.|TRBD1
CASSLPGTGWYRSFYEQYF
TGCGCCAGCAGCTTGCCCGGGACAGGGTGGTACCGCTCCTTCTACGAGCAGTACTTC
>TRBJ1-5|TRBV7-2|.|.
CASSSTPRDEQPQHF
TGTGCCAGCAGCTCGACTCCCAGGGACGAGCAGCCCCAGCATTTT
>TRBJ2-2|TRBV20-1|few|.
CSALRNVDTGELFF
TGCAGTGCCCTGAGGAATGTTGACACCGGGGAGCTGTTTTTT
>TRBJ2-7|TRBV7-8|.|.
CASSFLGQRYEQYF
TGTGCCAGCAGCTTTCTGGGACAAAGATACGAGCAGTACTTC
>TRBJ1-5|TRBV25-1|.|.
CASGPSYGRGGSNQPQHF
TGCGCCAGCGGCCCGTCATACGGCAGGGGTGGGAGCAATCAGCCCCAGCATTTT
>TRBJ1-3|TRBV7-3|.|.
CASSLAPHSASGNTIYF
TGTGCCAGCAGCTTAGCCCCCCACAGTGCATCTGGAAACACCATATATTTT
>TRBJ2-7|TRBV29-1|many|.
CSVEESGSYEQYF
TGCAGCGTTGAAGAGTCGGGCAGTTACGAGCAGTACTTC
>TRBJ2-2|TRBV7-9|few|.
CASSLNRVGRELFF
TGTGCCAGCAGCTTAAACAGGGTTGGGAGGGAGCTGTTTTTT
>TRBJ1-2|TRBV2|.|.
CASSLKAGGGYGYTF
TGTGCCAGCAGTTTAAAGGCAGGAGGCGGGTATGGCTACACCTTC
>TRBJ1-2|TRBV7-2|many|.
CASSLSGGRGGGGYTF
TGTGCCAGCAGCCTAAGCGGAGGGCGGGGTGGAGGAGGCTACACCTTC
>TRBJ1-4|TRBV7-9|.|.
CASSLARVGEKLFF
TGTGCCAGCAGCTTGGCCAGGGTTGGGGAAAAACTGTTTTTT
>TRBJ1-2|TRBV7-8|.|.
CASLVPGVDYGYTF
TGCGCCAGCTTAGTCCCAGGGGTTGACTATGGCTACACCTTC
>TRBJ1-6|TRBV2|.|.
CASSEDQGKSPLHF
TGTGCCAGCAGTGAGGATCAGGGCAAATCACCCCTCCACTTT
>TRBJ1-6|TRBV10-3|.|TRBD1
CAIRGTGASPLHF
TGTGCCATCAGAGGGACAGGGGCCTCACCCCTCCACTTT
>TRBJ1-1|TRBV25-1|once|TRBD1
CASSSGTANTEAYF
TGTGCCAGCAGTTCGGGGACAGCGAACACTGAAGCTTACTTT